The rows below give T cell receptor beta chains drawn from one sample of a study of graft-versus-host responses after intestinal transplantation. Clones were sequenced by immunoSEQ multiplex PCR, and TCRdb holds only the in-frame ones, with some missing. This repertoire shows about 7,400 clones, approximately 71% found once; its top ten account for about 18%. Sample: ileum tissue, taken 230 to 240 days after intestinal transplantation. Receptors originate from a human patient who received an intestinal transplant, so some T cells may come from the graft donor. Each CDR3 is given without its conserved first and last residue.

v_gene: TRBV6-5; CDR3aa: ATRTDSQETQY
v_gene: TRBV7-2; CDR3aa: ASSLRGTGNGYT
v_gene: TRBV11-2; CDR3aa: ASSGGTGKETQY
v_gene: TRBV21-1; CDR3aa: ASSTLAGSGSRWDTEAF
v_gene: TRBV28; CDR3aa: ASSRRASGNTIY
v_gene: TRBV5-5; CDR3aa: ASSSGTGSVNSPLH
v_gene: TRBV27; CDR3aa: ASSLRGSYEQY
v_gene: TRBV5-7; CDR3aa: ASSLMGGMGYGYT
v_gene: TRBV9; CDR3aa: ASSVGSQFYGYT
v_gene: TRBV23-1; CDR3aa: ASSQSIQNTEAF
v_gene: TRBV5-1; CDR3aa: ASSLRGSTDTQY
v_gene: TRBV19; CDR3aa: ASSPRVRETQY
v_gene: TRBV29-1; CDR3aa: SVVTGLGTQY
v_gene: TRBV9; CDR3aa: ASSVGNTGELF
v_gene: TRBV9; CDR3aa: ASSRSTDTQY
v_gene: TRBV4-1; CDR3aa: ASSLVEWTGTYEQY
v_gene: TRBV10-2; CDR3aa: ASSSQGPNEQF
v_gene: TRBV4-2; CDR3aa: ASSQTWNTEAF
v_gene: TRBV7-7; CDR3aa: ASSLARMDGNTIY
v_gene: TRBV21-1; CDR3aa: ASSATSGSYNEQF
v_gene: TRBV6-5; CDR3aa: ASSYPDNEQF
v_gene: TRBV27; CDR3aa: ASSLGREPETQY
v_gene: TRBV14; CDR3aa: ASSPETNQDVETQY
v_gene: TRBV6-5; CDR3aa: ASRPQGGNSPLH